A single sample is the source of the 15 T cell receptor beta chains below, sequenced in a study of early T cells in non-severe SARS-CoV-2 infection. Via MiXCR, TCRdb re-called the 5' RACE reads, giving one row per CDR3 protein. Among some 81,000 distinct CDR3 sequences listed, about 16% were seen once. Sequencing was performed on whole blood. Receptors originate from an adult who was a healthcare worker with PCR-confirmed SARS-CoV-2 infection or an uninfected control (not recorded which).

The rearrangement links TRBV9 to TRBJ2-1; D remains unclear. This CDR3 contains 15 residues. V lost 0 bases and J lost 4, with 11 bases in between. Germline assignment: CDR1 SGDLS and CDR2 YYNGEE. This CDR3 is CASSVAAEPYNEQFF. Here the CDR3 DNA reads TGTGCCAGCAGCGTAGCGGCTGAGCCTTACAATGAGCAGTTCTTC.

The chain links TRBV7-9 to TRBJ2-5; D is tentatively TRBD1 or TRBD2 (6 bases each). Germline V gene sequence: CDR1 SEHNR, CDR2 FQNEAQ (reference sequence). The germline V and J ends were trimmed by 3 bases and 5 bases, with 13 bases remaining between them. The CDR3 loop spans 14 amino acids. The DNA for the CDR3 is TGTGCCAGCAGCTTCCGGGGGCGAACGGAGACCCAGTACTTC. It specifies CASSFRGRTETQYF. The complete variable domain, with remaining parts taken from reference TRBV7-9 and TRBJ2-5, reads DTGVSQNPRHKITKRGQNVTFRCDPISEHNRLYWYRQTLGQGPEFLTYFQNEAQLEKSRLLSDRFSAERPKGSFSTLEIQRTEQGDSAMYLCASSFRGRTETQYFGPGTRLLVL.

This clonotype was seen a few times. The chain has TRBV14 and TRBJ2-1; 7 nucleotides line up with TRBD2. CDR1 SGHDN and CDR2 FVKESK come from the germline V gene. J lost 3 bases, V lost 1 base, and 9 bases had no gene match. The CDR3 runs 17 residues. This CDR3 is CASSQGGSGTIYNEQFF. CDR3 coding DNA: TGTGCCAGCAGCCAAGGGGGGAGCGGGACTATCTACAATGAGCAGTTCTTC. Using reference TRBV14 and TRBJ2-1 for the parts outside the CDR3, the full variable domain is EAGVTQFPSHSVIEKGQTVTLRCDPISGHDNLYWYRRVMGKEIKFLLHFVKESKQDESGMPNNRFLAERTGGTYSTLKVQPAELEDSGVYFCASSQGGSGTIYNEQFFGPGTRLTVL.

The V call is TRBV28, the J call TRBJ2-3, with unresolved D. The germline CDR1 and CDR2 sequences are MDHEN and SYDVKM. This CDR3 has 14 residues. V lost 3 bases to trimming and J lost 2 bases, with 9 bases between them. The CDR3 region has the DNA TGTGCCAGCAGTTTTTCACAGATCACAGATACGCAGTATTTT. It yields the protein CASSFSQITDTQYF.

This clonotype was counted a few times. The CDR3 spells CASRLGLAGGNEQFF. CDR3 DNA: TGTGCCAGCAGGCTGGGACTAGCGGGGGGCAATGAGCAGTTCTTC. The rearrangement joins TRBV5-5 to TRBJ2-1, with 15 nucleotides matching TRBD2. The V gene's germline CDR1 is SGHKS and CDR2 YYEKEE (reference sequence). J was trimmed by 6 bases and V by 5 bases; bases with no gene match: 3. The CDR3 contains 15 residues. Full variable domain (rest looked up from reference TRBV5-5 and TRBJ2-1): DAGVTQSPTHLIKTRGQQVTLRCSPISGHKSVSWYQQVLGQGPQFIFQYYEKEERGRGNFPDRFSARQFPNYSSELNVNALLLGDSALYLCASRLGLAGGNEQFFGPGTRLTVL.

CDR3 sequence reads: CASSFQGDTEAFF. The CDR3 nucleotides read TGCGCCAGCAGCTTTCAGGGAGACACTGAAGCTTTCTTT. The chain is built from TRBV5-1 and TRBJ1-1; D is possibly TRBD1 (5 bases). The CDR3 has 13 amino acids. Looked up from germline, CDR1 is SGHRS and CDR2 is YFSETQ. V lost 2 bases to trimming and J lost 3 bases, with 8 bases between them.

The chain couples TRBV15 to TRBJ1-2; D unclear. V lost 3 bases, J lost 2 bases, and 7 bases lay in between. From germline, CDR1 is LNHNV and CDR2 YYDKDF (reference sequence). This CDR3 is 13 amino acids long. The CDR3 here is CATSSSGNYGYTF. In nucleotides, the CDR3 is TGTGCCACCAGCAGCTCTGGGAACTATGGCTACACCTTC.

The chain recombines TRBV12-3 or TRBV12-4 with TRBJ1-6; the D gene is possibly TRBD1 (5 bases). V was cut by 3 bases and J by 9 bases, with 12 bases left in between. The CDR3 has 14 amino acids. The DNA of the CDR3 is TGTGCCAGCAGTTTGTCAGGGTTCCTTTCACCCCTCCACTTT. This translates into CASSLSGFLSPLHF.

This clonotype was seen a few times. The chain recombines TRBV18 with TRBJ2-3; D is possibly TRBD1 (6 bases). CDR1 and CDR2 from the germline V gene are KGHSH and LQKENI. The ends were cut back, 2 bases at V and 5 bases at J, with 11 bases in the middle. CDR3 size: 14 residues. The CDR3 region is CASSPKSGEDTQYF. The CDR3 coding sequence is TGTGCCAGCTCACCAAAATCAGGGGAAGATACGCAGTATTTT.

The chain is built from TRBV6-2 or TRBV6-3 and TRBJ2-4; D may be TRBD1 (6 bases). The V gene's germline CDR1 is MNHEY and CDR2 SVGEGT. V was pared by 0 bases and J by 1 base, with 13 bases between. The CDR3 spans 17 residues. Written as DNA, the CDR3 is TGTGCCAGCAGTTACTCCCCTTTGGGGGCGGCCAAAAACATTCAGTACTTC. This gives the protein CASSYSPLGAAKNIQYF.

This clonotype was observed a handful of times. J is TRBJ2-1 and V is TRBV29-1; 8 nucleotides match TRBD2. The CDR3 spans 15 residues. CDR1 is SQVTM and CDR2 is ANQGSEA in the germline V gene. Unmatched junction bases numbered 5, after V lost 4 bases and J lost 0 bases. The CDR3 bases are TGCAGCGTTGCCGGGACTAGTGCCTCCTACAATGAGCAGTTCTTC. The encoded protein is CSVAGTSASYNEQFF.

This clonotype was counted only a few times. The chain joins TRBV12-3 or TRBV12-4 to TRBJ2-1, with TRBD2 identical over 7 bases. The CDR3 extends over 11 amino acids. The J segment lost 8 bases and the V segment lost 6 bases, leaving 1 base of the junction unmatched. The DNA of the CDR3 is TGTGCCAGCAGAGCGGGGTATGAGCAGTTCTTC. It yields the protein CASRAGYEQFF.

This clonotype was seen only a few times. The V gene is TRBV28, the J gene TRBJ2-7; unclear D gene. Germline assignment: CDR1 MDHEN and CDR2 SYDVKM. This CDR3 contains 13 residues. Trimming removed 2 bases at V and 3 bases at J, with 8 bases between. CDR3 sequence: CASSLGRYYEQYF. In DNA form, the CDR3 reads TGTGCCAGCAGTTTAGGCAGATACTACGAGCAGTACTTC.

The chain uses TRBV29-1 and TRBJ2-1, with D tentatively TRBD2 (6 bases). Trimming removed 7 bases at V and 4 bases at J, with 14 bases between. This CDR3 comprises 13 residues. CDR1 and CDR2 from the germline V gene are SQVTM and ANQGSEA. The CDR3 bases are TGCAGCGCCGCACTAGCCCTATACAATGAGCAGTTCTTC. This gives the protein CSAALALYNEQFF.

This clonotype appeared a few times. The chain recombines TRBV6-1 with TRBJ2-3; D is unclear. The ends were cut back, 3 bases at V and 1 base at J, with 8 bases in the middle. Germline CDR1 and CDR2: MNHNS and SASEGT. This CDR3 has 14 residues. The CDR3 DNA reads TGTGCCAGCAGTGACCAGACGGGCACAGATACGCAGTATTTT. Protein product: CASSDQTGTDTQYF.